This passage covers 18 T cell receptor beta chains from one sample sequenced in a study of control samples from healthy donors and cancer patients. Assay used: immunoSEQ multiplex PCR; TCRdb lists only in-frame clones, some missing. The data contain over 80,000 clones, around four fifths of them singletons. Sample: blood. The origin of the receptors is a man under 40 in good health.

The J gene is TRBJ2-3, the V gene TRBV5-1; 8 bases map to TRBD1. The CDR3 covers 16 residues. From germline, CDR1 is SGHRS and CDR2 YFSETQ. V shed 2 bases and J 4 bases; nucleotides not matched to a gene: 9. CDR3 nucleotide sequence: TGCGCCAGCAGCTTAGGGACAGGCCCAGGGGCAGATACGCAGTATTTT. The encoded protein is CASSLGTGPGADTQYF.

The chain joins TRBV3-1 (or the pseudogene TRBV3-2) to TRBJ2-1; D unclear. This CDR3 region has 15 residues. The germline gives CDR1 LGHDT, CDR2 YNNKEL (reference sequence). The V end lost 4 bases, the J end lost 6 bases, and 16 bases lay between the germline ends. The CDR3 sequence is CASSRGLVLRNEQFF. DNA for the CDR3: TGTGCCAGCAGCCGGGGATTAGTACTGCGCAATGAGCAGTTCTTC.

This chain joins TRBV4-2 and TRBJ2-1; 13 bases agree with TRBD2. Trimming took 4 bases from V and 14 from J; bases not matched to a gene: 5. CDR1 LGHNA and CDR2 YNFKEQ come from the germline V gene. The CDR3 is 13 amino acids. DNA for the CDR3: TGTGCCAGCAGCCGAGGACTAGCGGGGGACAAGTTCTTC. Its translation is CASSRGLAGDKFF.

The chain employs TRBV2 and TRBJ1-1; TRBD1 matches at 9 bases. The CDR3 is made up of 16 amino acids. J was trimmed by 3 bases and V by 6 bases; bases with no gene match: 11. The germline V gene has CDR1 SNHLY and CDR2 FYNNEI. Here the CDR3 DNA reads TGTGCCAGCAGGACCGGGACAGGGTCTCCCTACACTGAAGCTTTCTTT. It is translated as CASRTGTGSPYTEAFF.

The rearrangement links TRBV5-6 to TRBJ2-7; 7 nucleotides align to TRBD2. Germline CDR1 is SGHDT and CDR2 is YYEEEE. The trim removed 4 bases at V and 0 bases at J, leaving 10 bases unmatched. The CDR3 length is 16 residues. DNA of the CDR3: TGTGCCAGCAGCCCCATTGGGGAGGGGAGCTCCTACGAGCAGTACTTC. Its protein product is CASSPIGEGSSYEQYF.

The chain links TRBV19 to TRBJ2-1; 8 bases line up with TRBD1. The V segment lost 5 bases and the J segment 4 bases; nucleotides outside the gene matches: 7. This CDR3 comprises 15 residues. The germline V gene has CDR1 LNHDA and CDR2 SQIVND (reference sequence). CDR3: CASSQAGGRYNEQFF. DNA for the CDR3: TGTGCCAGTAGTCAGGCAGGGGGCCGATACAATGAGCAGTTCTTC.

The chain is built from TRBV6-5 and TRBJ2-7; TRBD1 agrees at 8 bases. In germline, CDR1 is MNHEY, CDR2 SVGAGI. There are 14 residues in the CDR3. The ends lost 6 bases at V and 0 bases at J; junction bases unmatched: 4. The CDR3 sequence is CASRRQGLSYEQYF. The DNA for the CDR3 is TGTGCCAGCAGACGACAGGGGCTCTCCTACGAGCAGTACTTC.

This clone was seen once. This sequence joins TRBV18 and TRBJ1-5; 7 nucleotides agree with TRBD1. The CDR3 loop spans 15 amino acids. Looked up from germline, CDR1 is KGHSH and CDR2 is LQKENI. V gave up 5 bases and J gave up 2 bases; unmatched junction bases: 6. CDR3 nucleotides: TGTGCCAGCTCAAGAACAGGGGATGGCAATCAGCCCCAGCATTTT. Translating gives CASSRTGDGNQPQHF.

V usage is TRBV9 and J usage is TRBJ1-2; 7 nucleotides agree with TRBD1. V dropped 4 bases and J dropped 0; count of bases not matched to a gene: 9. The germline V gene has CDR1 SGDLS and CDR2 YYNGEE. This CDR3 region has 16 residues. CDR3 nucleotides: TGTGCCAGCAGCCTGCACCTACAGGGGACTAACTATGGCTACACCTTC. It translates to CASSLHLQGTNYGYTF.

V and J are TRBV7-2 and TRBJ2-3, with TRBD2 matching over 7 bases. CDR1 and CDR2 (germline): SGHTA, FQGNSA. This CDR3 is built from 15 residues. The V gene end was trimmed by 2 bases and the J gene end by 9 bases; junction bases not matched to a gene: 11. Here the CDR3 reads CASSLNVGGSRTQYF. In DNA form, the CDR3 reads TGTGCCAGCAGCTTAAACGTCGGGGGGTCCCGGACGCAGTATTTT.

This clone was seen a few times. This chain connects TRBV5-4 to TRBJ1-3; perhaps TRBD1 as D (5 bases). Between the trimmed V and J ends, which lost 2 bases and 7 bases, there was a span of 10 bases. Germline CDR1 reads SGHNT; CDR2 reads YYREEE (reference sequence). The CDR3 extends over 13 amino acids. DNA of the CDR3: TGTGCCAGCAGCTTCCAGGGTACGAACACCATATATTTT. This translates into CASSFQGTNTIYF.

The chain is built from TRBV6-1 and TRBJ2-7; D is possibly TRBD2 (5 bases). The V end lost 1 base, the J end lost 3 bases, and 10 bases lay between the germline ends. In germline, CDR1 is MNHNS, CDR2 SASEGT. The CDR3 is made up of 14 amino acids. CDR3 in DNA: TGTGCCAGCAGTGAAGGTCCCGGGGTCTACGAGCAGTACTTC. Protein sequence: CASSEGPGVYEQYF.

CDR3 region: CASSPQLGTQYF. The CDR3 DNA sequence: TGTGCCAGCAGCCCGCAGTTGGGTACGCAGTATTTT. The rearrangement uses TRBV7-3 and TRBJ2-3; D ambiguous. CDR1 and CDR2 (germline): SGHTA, FQGTGA. V was cut by 5 bases and J by 8 bases, with 11 bases left in between. There are 12 residues in the CDR3.

The CDR3 loop reads CASSTGTDYTEAFF. CDR3 DNA sequence: TGCGCCAGCAGCACCGGGACGGACTACACTGAAGCTTTCTTT. The chain has TRBV5-1 and TRBJ1-1; possibly TRBD1 for D (5 bases). V was cut by 4 bases and J by 3 bases, with 13 bases left in between. The CDR3 covers 14 residues. Germline lookup yields CDR1 SGHRS and CDR2 YFSETQ.

This rearrangement joins TRBV5-1 to TRBJ2-7; the D is unclear. This CDR3 contains 15 residues. Trimming pared 0 bases from V and 0 bases from J, leaving 10 bases between. In germline, CDR1 is SGHRS, CDR2 YFSETQ. The CDR3 reads CASSLEGISSYEQYF. In DNA form, the CDR3 reads TGCGCCAGCAGCTTGGAAGGTATTAGCTCCTACGAGCAGTACTTC.

The chain has TRBV2 and TRBJ2-7; the D gene could be TRBD1 or TRBD2 (5 bases each). Germline V lookup: CDR1 SNHLY, CDR2 FYNNEI. Trimming cost V 11 bases and J 2 bases, with 16 bases left between them. The CDR3 is 13 amino acids. CDR3 DNA sequence: TGTGCCGGGGGAAGTTTGGGGCCCTACGAGCAGTACTTC. Translating it yields CAGGSLGPYEQYF.

The chain employs TRBV30 and TRBJ2-7; perhaps TRBD2 as D (7 bases). This CDR3 is built from 14 residues. Germline V gives CDR1 GTSNPN, CDR2 SVGIG (reference sequence). The V gene lost 3 bases and the J gene lost 3 bases, with 15 bases spanning the gap. The CDR3 DNA reads TGTGCCTGGAGCCCCGGGGGGCTTTTCTACGAGCAGTACTTC. It specifies CAWSPGGLFYEQYF. The full variable domain, in which reference TRBV30 and TRBJ2-7 provide the parts outside the CDR3, is SQTIHQWPATLVQPVGSPLSLECTVEGTSNPNLYWYRQAAGRGLQLLFYSVGIGQISSEVPQNLSASRPQDRQFILSSKKLLLSDSGFYLCAWSPGGLFYEQYFGPGTRLTVT.

The rearrangement uses TRBV6-5 and TRBJ2-2; 9 nucleotides agree with TRBD1. The CDR3 loop spans 15 amino acids. The V segment lost 5 bases and the J segment 5 bases; nucleotides outside the gene matches: 6. Germline values: CDR1 MNHEY, CDR2 SVGAGI. The CDR3 DNA sequence: TGTGCCAGCAGTCGGACAGGGGCGGGGACCGGGGAGCTGTTTTTT. Translating gives CASSRTGAGTGELFF.